The next 22 T cell receptor beta chains were all read from a single sample in a study of T cells in Graves' hyperthyroidism and ophthalmopathy. Authors of the study amplified TCR beta CDR3 regions from RNA transcripts. The study used the HTBI primer set for a first-round RT-PCR of the TCR CDR3. TCRdb independently ran MiXCR on the multiplex PCR reads; one entry per CDR3 protein. Of 550,000 to 800,000 distinct CDR3 sequences in the sample, 17% are singletons; the top ten hold about a sixth. The sample comprised blood. These receptors were obtained from a man aged 45 to 65 with Graves' hyperthyroidism.

This clonotype was observed a handful of times. This chain connects TRBV3-1 to TRBJ1-1; the match to TRBD1 covers 7 bases. Germline loops: CDR1 LGHDT, CDR2 YNNKEL (reference sequence). The CDR3 has 17 residues. Trimming at V came to 3 bases and at J to 0 bases, leaving 10 bases not matched to a gene. CDR3 sequence reads: CASSQWRGLPLNTEAFF. DNA of the CDR3: TGTGCCAGCAGCCAGTGGAGGGGGCTGCCCCTGAACACTGAAGCTTTCTTT. The variable domain in full, with the rest retrieved from reference TRBV3-1 and TRBJ1-1, is DTAVSQTPKYLVTQMGNDKSIKCEQNLGHDTMYWYKQDSKKFLKIMFSYNNKELIINETVPNRFSPKSPDKAHLNLHINSLELGDSAVYFCASSQWRGLPLNTEAFFGQGTRLTVV.

V usage is TRBV14 and J usage is TRBJ2-7; 9 nucleotides align to TRBD2. V shed 0 bases and J 0 bases; nucleotides not matched to a gene: 6. This CDR3 contains 17 residues. The germline CDR1 and CDR2 sequences are SGHDN and FVKESK. The CDR3 loop reads CASSQDRPSGNSYEQYF. CDR3 sequence (DNA): TGTGCCAGCAGCCAAGATCGTCCTAGCGGGAACTCCTACGAGCAGTACTTC.

The chain links TRBV13 to TRBJ1-1, with D perhaps matching TRBD1 (6 bases). The CDR3 consists of 14 residues. V was clipped by 10 bases and J by 3 bases, with 18 bases between them. CDR1 is PRHDT, CDR2 FYEKMQ, per germline (reference sequence). The CDR3 DNA follows: TGTGCCACCGAGAACGGGGGGCTCGACACTGAAGCTTTCTTT. Its protein is CATENGGLDTEAFF.

In this sample, this clonotype turned up many times. V gene TRBV2 combines with J gene TRBJ2-3; no reliable D call. In germline, CDR1 is SNHLY, CDR2 FYNNEI. Trimming took off 3 bases at V and 4 bases at J, with 17 bases between the two ends. The CDR3 sequence is 16 residues long. DNA of the CDR3: TGTGCCAGCAGTGACAGCGCGGAGTCCTTGCCAGATACGCAGTATTTT. It is translated as CASSDSAESLPDTQYF.

At least ten counts were recorded for this clonotype. V usage is TRBV6-1 and J usage is TRBJ1-5, with D hard to call. CDR3 size: 14 residues. V lost 6 bases and J lost 0, with 9 bases in between. CDR1 and CDR2 (germline): MNHNS, SASEGT. The CDR3 coding sequence is TGTGCCAGCAGAGGACGGTATAGCAATCAGCCCCAGCATTTT. Its translation is CASRGRYSNQPQHF.

The rearrangement links TRBV11-2 to TRBJ2-2; weak D call: TRBD2 (5 bases). The CDR3 is 19 amino acids. Germline loops: CDR1 SGHAT, CDR2 FQNNGV. V lost 2 bases and J lost 0, with 19 bases in between. DNA of the CDR3: TGTGCCAGCAGCTTATCCCCTCGAGGGCTTATATCGAACACCGGGGAGCTGTTTTTT. Residues: CASSLSPRGLISNTGELFF.

This clonotype came up many times. The chain employs TRBV12-3 or TRBV12-4 and TRBJ2-5, with 12 bases aligning to TRBD1. J lost 7 bases, V lost 3 bases, and 9 bases had no gene match. CDR3 length: 16 amino acids. The CDR3 DNA reads as TGTGCCAGCAGTTTCCCCGTGGGACAGGGGGCGATGACCCAGTACTTC. The encoded protein is CASSFPVGQGAMTQYF.

This clonotype has more than one count but fewer than ten. The J gene is TRBJ2-7, the V gene TRBV6-1; 7 nucleotides agree with TRBD1. CDR1 is MNHNS and CDR2 is SASEGT in the germline V gene. This CDR3 is built from 14 residues. V lost 5 bases, J lost 0 bases, and 4 bases stayed unmatched. CDR3 nucleotides: TGTGCCAGCAGTTTGACAGGGTTCTCCTACGAGCAGTACTTC. It specifies CASSLTGFSYEQYF.

This clonotype was detected only a few times. V is TRBV5-6 and J is TRBJ2-7; the D is unclear. CDR1 and CDR2 (germline): SGHDT, YYEEEE. The CDR3 sequence is 13 residues long. V was trimmed by 4 bases and J by 3 bases, leaving 11 bases between them. For the CDR3, the DNA is TGTGCCAGCAGCCCTGCCCCGGACTACGAGCAGTACTTC. This encodes CASSPAPDYEQYF.

This clonotype has ten or more counts. The rearrangement links TRBV29-1 to TRBJ2-1; D possibly corresponds to TRBD2 (5 bases). Per the germline V gene, CDR1 is SQVTM and CDR2 is ANQGSEA. V was pared by 2 bases and J by 4 bases, with 9 bases between. The CDR3 is 13 amino acids. The CDR3 here is CSVETAAYNEQFF. Here the CDR3 DNA reads TGCAGCGTTGAAACAGCGGCGTACAATGAGCAGTTCTTC.

In this sample, this clonotype turned up a few times. The chain uses TRBV27 and TRBJ2-1; TRBD1 matches at 10 bases. Germline trimming cut 7 bases from V and 5 bases from J; bases unmatched to any gene: 5. Germline V gives CDR1 MNHEY, CDR2 SMNVEV (reference sequence). The CDR3 spans 14 residues. In DNA form, the CDR3 reads TGTGCCAGCACCTCGGACAGGGGGAACAATGAGCAGTTCTTC. Its translation: CASTSDRGNNEQFF.

This clonotype was found once. A clone one base away is much larger, so this may be a read error. The chain couples TRBV20-1 to TRBJ2-7; the match to TRBD2 covers 14 bases. V lost 3 bases, J lost 6 bases, and 7 bases stayed unmatched. From germline, CDR1 is DFQATT and CDR2 SNEGSKA (reference sequence). The length of the CDR3 is 15 residues. The CDR3 coding sequence is TGCAGTGCTAGGGGGACTAGCGGGAGCCTCTCCGAGCAGTACTTC. Translation gives CSARGTSGSLSEQYF.

The chain joins TRBV19 to TRBJ2-1, with 8 bases lining up with TRBD2. Trimming at V came to 5 bases and at J to 5 bases, leaving 11 bases not matched to a gene. CDR1 LNHDA and CDR2 SQIVND come from the germline V gene (reference sequence). The CDR3 runs 16 residues. This CDR3 reads CASSPKRERFHNEQFF. CDR3 nucleotide sequence: TGTGCCAGTAGTCCGAAGCGGGAGAGGTTCCACAATGAGCAGTTCTTC.

This clonotype was seen repeatedly, ten times or more. The rearrangement joins TRBV9 to TRBJ2-7; D is perhaps TRBD1 (6 bases). Between the trimmed V and J ends, which lost 0 bases and 3 bases, there was a span of 19 bases. CDR1 SGDLS and CDR2 YYNGEE come from the germline V gene. The length of the CDR3 is 17 residues. CDR3 coding DNA: TGTGCCAGCAGCGTAGACCCGGGACCCCAGGGGCACTACGAGCAGTACTTC. Amino acids: CASSVDPGPQGHYEQYF.

This clonotype appeared many times. The chain joins TRBV18 to TRBJ2-5, with a possible D match to TRBD1 (5 bases). Germline V gene data show CDR1 as KGHSH and CDR2 as LQKENI. V shed 6 bases and J shed 2 bases, with 16 bases lying between them. The CDR3 has 15 amino acids. CDR3 sequence (DNA): TGTGCCAGCTCCCAGGGCAGGGAAGGACAAGAGACCCAGTACTTC. Its protein product is CASSQGREGQETQYF.

In the case of this clonotype: The junction departs from the called germline gene at one end, perhaps through a read error. The V gene is TRBV30, the J gene TRBJ1-5; D perhaps matches TRBD1 (5 bases). From germline, CDR1 is GTSNPN and CDR2 SVGIG (reference sequence). The CDR3 spans 17 residues. CDR3 sequence reads: CTWSVAAGIFWDQPQHF. Written as DNA, the CDR3 is TGTACCTGGAGTGTTGCGGCAGGGATCTTTTGGGATCAGCCCCAGCATTTT.

In this sample, this clonotype turned up many times. The rearrangement uses TRBV27 and TRBJ2-3; D possibly corresponds to TRBD2 (5 bases). The CDR3 has 19 residues. Germline V gene sequence: CDR1 MNHEY, CDR2 SMNVEV (reference sequence). Trimming shortened V by 5 bases and J by 1 base, and 25 bases separated the two germline ends. The CDR3 coding sequence is TGTGCCAGCAGTCCCCTGGATTTCCTAGCTCACCCGGGCACAGATACGCAGTATTTT. Protein product: CASSPLDFLAHPGTDTQYF.

The table lists this clonotype with many counts. J is TRBJ1-5 and V is TRBV28; TRBD1 might be the D (5 bases). Trimming shortened V by 5 bases and J by 4 bases, and 18 bases separated the two germline ends. The germline V gene encodes CDR1 MDHEN and CDR2 SYDVKM. CDR3 length: 16 amino acids. The CDR3 DNA is TGTGCCAGCAGTCCCAGTGGGGGGGGAGGTAATCAGCCCCAGCATTTT. This translates into CASSPSGGGGNQPQHF.

The sample holds many counts of this clonotype. The CDR3 loop reads CASSESRRGNSPLHF. The CDR3 DNA follows: TGTGCCAGCAGTGAATCGAGGCGAGGAAATTCACCCCTCCACTTT. The chain is built from TRBV2 and TRBJ1-6; D is uncertain. V lost 2 bases, J lost 7 bases, and 12 bases lay in between. The CDR3 runs 15 residues. Germline CDR1 and CDR2: SNHLY and FYNNEI.

Only a few counts were recorded for this clonotype. The V call is TRBV6-5, the J call TRBJ2-1; 8 bases map to TRBD2. Losses at the gene ends were 3 bases for V and 10 bases for J; bases not matched to a gene: 5. Germline CDR1 reads MNHEY; CDR2 reads SVGAGI. The CDR3 extends over 13 amino acids. CDR3 in amino acids: CASSYNPGGEQFF. CDR3 DNA: TGTGCCAGCAGTTATAATCCGGGGGGGGAGCAGTTCTTC.

This clonotype has only a few counts. The chain is built from TRBV6-2 or TRBV6-3 and TRBJ2-7, with TRBD2 as a possible D gene (5 bases). This CDR3 is 14 amino acids long. Germline CDR1 reads MNHEY; CDR2 reads SVGEGT. V shed 4 bases and J shed 5 bases, with 15 bases lying between them. For the CDR3, the DNA is TGTGCCAGCAGTTCCGTGACTACTTTCGACGAGCAGTACTTC. Its protein is CASSSVTTFDEQYF.

This clonotype was seen once. The chain is built from TRBV28 and TRBJ1-5; the D gene is possibly TRBD1 (6 bases). Germline loops: CDR1 MDHEN, CDR2 SYDVKM. This CDR3 is built from 15 residues. With 5 bases removed from V and 4 bases from J, the gap between germline ends came to 15 bases. CDR3 in amino acids: CASSGGQGINQPQHF. The DNA for the CDR3 is TGTGCCAGCAGTGGGGGGCAGGGGATTAATCAGCCCCAGCATTTT. Variable domain in full (rest from reference TRBV28 and TRBJ1-5): DVKVTQSSRYLVKRTGEKVFLECVQDMDHENMFWYRQDPGLGLRLIYFSYDVKMKEKGDIPEGYSVSREKKERFSLILESASTNQTSMYLCASSGGQGINQPQHFGDGTRLSIL.